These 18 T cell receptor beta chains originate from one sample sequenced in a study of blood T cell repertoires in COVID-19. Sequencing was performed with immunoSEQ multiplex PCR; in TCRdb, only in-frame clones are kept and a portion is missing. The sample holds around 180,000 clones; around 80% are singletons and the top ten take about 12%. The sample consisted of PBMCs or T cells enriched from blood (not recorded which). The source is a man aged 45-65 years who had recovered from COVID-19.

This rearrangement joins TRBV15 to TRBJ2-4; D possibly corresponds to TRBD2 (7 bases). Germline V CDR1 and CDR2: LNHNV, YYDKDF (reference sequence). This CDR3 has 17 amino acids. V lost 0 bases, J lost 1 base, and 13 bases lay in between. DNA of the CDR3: TGTGCCACCAGCAGAGATCAGGGAGGGGGGGCCAAAAACATTCAGTACTTC. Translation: CATSRDQGGGAKNIQYF.

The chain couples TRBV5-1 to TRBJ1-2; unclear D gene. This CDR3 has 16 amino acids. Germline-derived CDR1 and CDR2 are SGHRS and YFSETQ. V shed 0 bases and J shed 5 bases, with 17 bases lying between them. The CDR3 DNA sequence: TGCGCCAGCAGCTTGGGTGTACAGCCCCCCTTATATGGCTACACCTTC. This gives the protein CASSLGVQPPLYGYTF.

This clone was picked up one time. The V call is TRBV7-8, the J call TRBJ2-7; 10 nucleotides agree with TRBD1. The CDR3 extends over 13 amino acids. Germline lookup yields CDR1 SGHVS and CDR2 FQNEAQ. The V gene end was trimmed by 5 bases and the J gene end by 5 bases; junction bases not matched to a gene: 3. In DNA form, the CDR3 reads TGTGCCAGCAGCCGGGACAGGGGTAACGAGCAGTACTTC. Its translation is CASSRDRGNEQYF.

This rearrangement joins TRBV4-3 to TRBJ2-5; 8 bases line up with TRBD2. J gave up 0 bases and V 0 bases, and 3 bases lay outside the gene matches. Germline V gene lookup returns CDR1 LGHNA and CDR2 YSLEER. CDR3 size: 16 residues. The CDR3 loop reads CASSQEAGANQETQYF. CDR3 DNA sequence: TGCGCCAGCAGCCAAGAAGCGGGGGCAAACCAAGAGACCCAGTACTTC.

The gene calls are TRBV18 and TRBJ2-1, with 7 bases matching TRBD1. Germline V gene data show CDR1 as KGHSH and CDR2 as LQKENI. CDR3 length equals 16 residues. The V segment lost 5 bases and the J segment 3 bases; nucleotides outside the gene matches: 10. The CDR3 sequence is CASSSQGPISYNEQFF. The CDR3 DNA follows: TGTGCCAGCTCATCACAGGGGCCCATCAGCTACAATGAGCAGTTCTTC.

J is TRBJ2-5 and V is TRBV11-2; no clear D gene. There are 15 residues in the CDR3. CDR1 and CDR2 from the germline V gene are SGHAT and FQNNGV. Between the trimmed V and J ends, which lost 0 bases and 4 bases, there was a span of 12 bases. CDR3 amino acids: CASSLDPRTGETQYF. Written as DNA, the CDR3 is TGTGCCAGCAGCTTAGATCCCCGCACGGGAGAGACCCAGTACTTC.

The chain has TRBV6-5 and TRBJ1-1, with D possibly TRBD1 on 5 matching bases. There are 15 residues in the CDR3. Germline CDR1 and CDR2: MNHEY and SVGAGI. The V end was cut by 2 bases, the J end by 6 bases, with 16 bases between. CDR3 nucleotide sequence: TGTGCCAGCAGTTACACAGACAGCAGCACCGCTGAAGCTTTCTTT. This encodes CASSYTDSSTAEAFF.

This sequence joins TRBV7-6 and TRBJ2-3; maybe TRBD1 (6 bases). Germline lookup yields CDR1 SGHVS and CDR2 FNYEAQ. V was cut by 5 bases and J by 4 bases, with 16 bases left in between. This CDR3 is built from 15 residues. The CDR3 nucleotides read TGTGCCAGCAGCAGGTCCCCAGGGGTGGCAGATACGCAGTATTTT. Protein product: CASSRSPGVADTQYF.

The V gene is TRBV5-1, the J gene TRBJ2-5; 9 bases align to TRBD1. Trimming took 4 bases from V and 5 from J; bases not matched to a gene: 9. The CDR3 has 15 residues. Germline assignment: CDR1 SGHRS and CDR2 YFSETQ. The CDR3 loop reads CASSTGQGIRETQYF. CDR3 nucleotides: TGCGCCAGCAGCACCGGACAGGGGATACGGGAGACCCAGTACTTC.

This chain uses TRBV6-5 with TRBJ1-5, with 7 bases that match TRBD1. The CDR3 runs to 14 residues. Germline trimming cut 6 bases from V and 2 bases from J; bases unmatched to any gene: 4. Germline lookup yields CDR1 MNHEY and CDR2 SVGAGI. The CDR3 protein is CASRRTGGNQPQHF. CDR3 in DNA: TGTGCCAGCAGACGAACAGGGGGCAATCAGCCCCAGCATTTT.

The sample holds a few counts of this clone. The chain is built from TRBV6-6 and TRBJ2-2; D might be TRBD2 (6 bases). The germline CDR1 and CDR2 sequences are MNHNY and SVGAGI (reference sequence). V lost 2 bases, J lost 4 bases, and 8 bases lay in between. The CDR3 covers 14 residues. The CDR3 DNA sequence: TGTGCCAGCAGTTACCAGGGACTCACCGGGGAGCTGTTTTTT. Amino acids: CASSYQGLTGELFF.

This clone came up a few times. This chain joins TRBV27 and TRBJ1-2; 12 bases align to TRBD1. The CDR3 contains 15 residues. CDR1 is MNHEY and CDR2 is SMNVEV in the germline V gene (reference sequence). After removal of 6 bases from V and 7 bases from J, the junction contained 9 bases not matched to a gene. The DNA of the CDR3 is TGTGCCAGCAGCCAAAAGGGACAGGGGGCATCTGGCTACACCTTC. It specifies CASSQKGQGASGYTF.

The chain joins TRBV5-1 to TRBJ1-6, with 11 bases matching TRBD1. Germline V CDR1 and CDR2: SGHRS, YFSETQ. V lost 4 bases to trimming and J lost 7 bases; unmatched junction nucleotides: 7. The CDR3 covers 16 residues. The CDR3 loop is CASSPGQGAKNSPLHF. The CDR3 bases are TGCGCCAGCAGCCCCGGACAGGGGGCAAAAAATTCACCCCTCCACTTT.

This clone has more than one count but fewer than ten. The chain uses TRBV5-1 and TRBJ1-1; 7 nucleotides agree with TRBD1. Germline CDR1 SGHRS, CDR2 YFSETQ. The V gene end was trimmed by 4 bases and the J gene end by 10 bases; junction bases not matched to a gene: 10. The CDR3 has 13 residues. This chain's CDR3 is CASSDRSGTAAFF. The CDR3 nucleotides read TGCGCCAGCAGCGACCGTTCCGGGACAGCAGCTTTCTTT.

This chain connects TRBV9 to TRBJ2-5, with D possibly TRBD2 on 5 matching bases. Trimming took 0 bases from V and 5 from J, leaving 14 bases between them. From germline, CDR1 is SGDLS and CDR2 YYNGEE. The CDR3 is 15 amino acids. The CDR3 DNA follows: TGTGCCAGCAGCGTAGCGGGGATCGGAACTGAGACCCAGTACTTC. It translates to CASSVAGIGTETQYF.

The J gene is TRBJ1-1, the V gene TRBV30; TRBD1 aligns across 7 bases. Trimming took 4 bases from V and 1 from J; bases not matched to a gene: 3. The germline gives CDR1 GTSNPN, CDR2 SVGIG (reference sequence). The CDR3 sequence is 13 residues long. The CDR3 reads CAWIRGRNTEAFF. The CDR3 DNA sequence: TGTGCCTGGATTAGGGGGCGGAACACTGAAGCTTTCTTT. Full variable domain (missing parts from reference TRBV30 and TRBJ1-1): SQTIHQWPATLVQPVGSPLSLECTVEGTSNPNLYWYRQAAGRGLQLLFYSVGIGQISSEVPQNLSASRPQDRQFILSSKKLLLSDSGFYLCAWIRGRNTEAFFGQGTRLTVV.

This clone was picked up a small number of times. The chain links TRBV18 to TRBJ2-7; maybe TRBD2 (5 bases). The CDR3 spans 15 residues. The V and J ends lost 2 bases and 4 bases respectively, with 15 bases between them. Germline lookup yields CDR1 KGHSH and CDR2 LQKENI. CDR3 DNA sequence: TGTGCCAGCTCACCAACGTCACGAGGGCATTACGAGCAGTACTTC. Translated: CASSPTSRGHYEQYF.

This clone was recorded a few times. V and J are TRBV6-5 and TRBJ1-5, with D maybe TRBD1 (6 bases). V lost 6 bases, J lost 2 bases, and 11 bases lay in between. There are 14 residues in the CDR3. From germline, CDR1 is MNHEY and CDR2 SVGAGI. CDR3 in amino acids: CASSRGAGNQPQHF. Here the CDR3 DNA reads TGTGCCAGCAGCCGGGGGGCGGGCAATCAGCCCCAGCATTTT.